The subject of this entry is one T cell receptor (beta chain). The data were produced by immunoSEQ multiplex PCR, yet TCRdb's version contains in-frame clones alone and is incomplete. In the table there are roughly 320,000 clones, about 86% of which are singletons. This sample was taken from a study of Ad26.COV2.S vaccination and SARS-CoV-2 variants. The treatment is: over 15 received Ad26.COV2.S at low or high dose, single or two shots; roughly five received placebo; per-sample allocation not given. The samples date from day 63 after the first vaccine or placebo injection. The germline V gene encodes CDR1 LNHDA and CDR2 SQIVND (reference sequence). CDR3 size: 19 residues. V lost 1 base and J 6 bases, leaving 24 bases between the germline ends.

The chain carries TRBV19 and TRBJ2-2, with D perhaps TRBD1 (6 bases). The clonotype was recovered from a person between 18 and 59 years old who received the Ad26.COV2.S COVID-19 vaccine or a placebo. The source was peripheral blood, collected in a trial of Ad26.COV2.S vaccine versus placebo. The chain's CDR3 is CASSIGGWGRERRPGELFF. The CDR3 nucleotides are TGTGCCAGTAGTATAGGAGGGTGGGGGCGAGAGAGGAGGCCCGGGGAGCTGTTTTTT.